This TCR beta chain stems from a study of cytotoxic CD8 clonotypes in ibrutinib-treated CLL. Whole-study context: Investigators reported 25 or so partial and 2 complete responses; after median approximately 74 months, approximately 15 patients remained remitted and 12 progressed.

The sample holds a few counts of this clone. The V and J ends lost 5 bases and 4 bases, in that order; junction bases with no gene match: 10. CDR1 and CDR2 from the germline V gene are SGHTA and FQGNSA. This CDR3 spans 16 amino acids. Libraries were prepared by immunoSEQ multiplex PCR; TCRdb keeps only in-frame clonotypes and omits some of them. The repertoire consists of roughly 110,000 clones, with approximately 56% occurring once and the leading ten covering under 45%. This chain connects TRBV7-2 to TRBJ2-7, with 11 bases fitting TRBD1. This TCR derives from a human donor with chronic lymphocytic leukemia. Here the sequenced sample was PBMCs, taken after 24 months of ibrutinib treatment. The CDR3 protein is CASSPDRGRAIYEQYF. The DNA of the CDR3 is TGTGCCAGCAGCCCGGACAGGGGGCGGGCGATTTACGAGCAGTACTTC.